This T cell receptor (beta chain) appears in the sequencing data of a study of blood T cell repertoires in COVID-19. The CDR3 contains 17 residues. V lost 3 bases to trimming and J lost 0 bases, with 14 bases between them. The germline gives CDR1 SEHNR, CDR2 FQNEAQ (reference sequence). Sequencing used immunoSEQ multiplex PCR; TCRdb keeps in-frame clones, though not all of them. The sample holds roughly 260,000 clones, 83% seen once. The sequencing sample was made of PBMCs or T cells enriched from blood (not recorded which). The sequence was collected from a woman in her thirties or forties who had been exposed to COVID-19. The chain joins TRBV7-9 to TRBJ2-2; D perhaps matches TRBD1 (6 bases). The CDR3 region is CASSFPRQGTNTGELFF. In nucleotides, the CDR3 is TGTGCCAGCAGCTTTCCCAGGCAGGGGACGAACACCGGGGAGCTGTTTTTT. The full variable domain, its missing parts supplied by reference TRBV7-9 and TRBJ2-2, is DTGVSQNPRHKITKRGQNVTFRCDPISEHNRLYWYRQTLGQGPEFLTYFQNEAQLEKSRLLSDRFSAERPKGSFSTLEIQRTEQGDSAMYLCASSFPRQGTNTGELFFGEGSRLTVL.